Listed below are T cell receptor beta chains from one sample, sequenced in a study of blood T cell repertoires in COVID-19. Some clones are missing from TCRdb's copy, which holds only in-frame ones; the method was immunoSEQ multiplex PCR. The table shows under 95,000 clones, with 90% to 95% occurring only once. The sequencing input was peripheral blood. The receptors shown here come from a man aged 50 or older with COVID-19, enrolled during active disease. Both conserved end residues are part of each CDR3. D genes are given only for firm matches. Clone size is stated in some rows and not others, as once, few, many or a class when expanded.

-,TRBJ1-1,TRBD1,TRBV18,TGTGCCAGCACTACTCTCCCGGGACAGGGCGGCCAGAACACTGAAGCTTTCTTT,CASTTLPGQGGQNTEAFF
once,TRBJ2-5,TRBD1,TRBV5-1,TGCGCCAGCAGCTTGGCGGGACAGGCCCAAGAGACCCAGTACTTC,CASSLAGQAQETQYF
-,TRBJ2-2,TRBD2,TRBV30,TGTGCCTGGAGTAAAGGGGCGGGAGGGGACACCGGGGAGCTGTTTTTT,CAWSKGAGGDTGELFF
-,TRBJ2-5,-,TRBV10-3,TGTGCCACCCAAACAGGGAGGGAGGGAGAGACCCAGTACTTC,CATQTGREGETQYF
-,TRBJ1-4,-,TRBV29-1,TGCAGCGTTGCGGGACTGTCAACTAATGAAAAACTGTTTTTT,CSVAGLSTNEKLFF
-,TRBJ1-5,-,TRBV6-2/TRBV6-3,TGTGCCAGCAGTTGGACAGTTGGCCAGCCCCAGCATTTT,CASSWTVGQPQHF
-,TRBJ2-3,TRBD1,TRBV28,TGTGCCAGCAGACCACAGGGGAGCACAGATACGCAGTATTTT,CASRPQGSTDTQYF
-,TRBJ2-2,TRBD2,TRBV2,TGTGCCACCGGACTAGCGGGAGGTTCCACCGGGGAGCTGTTTTTT,CATGLAGGSTGELFF
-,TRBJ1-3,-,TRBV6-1,TGTGCCAGCAGTGACCATGAAACAGGGAACAGAAACACCATATATTTT,CASSDHETGNRNTIYF
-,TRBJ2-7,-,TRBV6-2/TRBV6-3,TGTGCCAGCAGTTATGACGGGATAAGCGAGCAGTACTTC,CASSYDGISEQYF
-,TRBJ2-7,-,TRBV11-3,TGTGCCAGCAGCTTAGCCCCAGACTACGAGCAGTACTTC,CASSLAPDYEQYF
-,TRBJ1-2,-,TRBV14,TGTGCCAGCAGCCTGCAGGGAGGTCCCATCTATGGCTACACCTTC,CASSLQGGPIYGYTF
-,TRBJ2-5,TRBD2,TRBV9,TGTGCCAGCAGCGCTAGCGGGAGAGAGGGAGAGACCCAGTACTTC,CASSASGREGETQYF
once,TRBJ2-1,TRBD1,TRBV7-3,TGTGCCAGCAGCTTAACTTGGACAGGAACCTACAATGAGCAGTTCTTC,CASSLTWTGTYNEQFF
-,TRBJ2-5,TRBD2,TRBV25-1,TGTGCCAGCACCCCGGCAGGGAGGGGAGAGACCCAGTACTTC,CASTPAGRGETQYF
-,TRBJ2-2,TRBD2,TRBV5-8,TGTGCCAGCAGCTCGCCGGGACTAGCAACCGGGGAGCTGTTTTTT,CASSSPGLATGELFF
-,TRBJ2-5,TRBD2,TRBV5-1,TGCGCCAGCAGCTTTACGAGCGGGAGTTTTCAGACCCAGTACTTC,CASSFTSGSFQTQYF
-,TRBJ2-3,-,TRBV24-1,TGTGCCACCAGTGATTCCGGGGGAGATACGCAGTATTTT,CATSDSGGDTQYF
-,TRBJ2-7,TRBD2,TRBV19,TGTGCCAGTACCCCGACTAGCGGGTATTTGGGGGAGCAGTACTTC,CASTPTSGYLGEQYF
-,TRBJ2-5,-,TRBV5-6,TGTGCCAGCAGCACTCAGGGTGGCGGAGAGACCCAGTACTTC,CASSTQGGGETQYF
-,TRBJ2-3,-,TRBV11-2,TGTGCCAGCAGCTTAGATTTCACTTTTGCAGATACGCAGTATTTT,CASSLDFTFADTQYF
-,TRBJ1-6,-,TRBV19,TGTGCCAGTAGTTTTCCGCCGGAGAATTCACCCCTCCACTTT,CASSFPPENSPLHF
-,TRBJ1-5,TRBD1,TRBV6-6,TGTGCCAGCACTACACAGGGGGTGTCTGGAAATCAGCCCCAGCATTTT,CASTTQGVSGNQPQHF
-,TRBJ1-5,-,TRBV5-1,TGCGCCAGCAGCGTGGACGGTAGCAATCAGCCCCAGCATTTT,CASSVDGSNQPQHF
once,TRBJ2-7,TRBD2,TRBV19,TGTGCCAGTAAGAGGACTAGCGGGACTGGGGAGCAGTACTTC,CASKRTSGTGEQYF
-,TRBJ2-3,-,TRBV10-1,TGCGCCAGCAGTGAGTCTTCGACAGGATTCACAGATACGCAGTATTTT,CASSESSTGFTDTQYF
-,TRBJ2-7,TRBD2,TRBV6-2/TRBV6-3,TGTGCCAGCAGTCCCGGGACTAGCGGGACCTACGAGCAGTACTTC,CASSPGTSGTYEQYF
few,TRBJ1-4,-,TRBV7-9,TGTGCCAGCAGCGAGACGGGAGAAAAACTGTTTTTT,CASSETGEKLFF
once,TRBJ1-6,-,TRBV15,TGTGCCACCAGCAGAGAACGGAGCTCCTATAATTCACCCCTCCACTTT,CATSRERSSYNSPLHF
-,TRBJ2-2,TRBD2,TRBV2,TGTGCCAGCACTAAAAGACTAGCGGGACTTCAGAACACCGGGGAGCTGTTTTTT,CASTKRLAGLQNTGELFF
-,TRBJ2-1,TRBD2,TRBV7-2,TGTGCCAGCAGCTCGGGACTAGCGGGACTCAATGAGCAGTTCTTC,CASSSGLAGLNEQFF
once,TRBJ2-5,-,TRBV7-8,TGTGCCAGCACGCGCGGCGGAGGGTTAGAGACCCAGTACTTC,CASTRGGGLETQYF
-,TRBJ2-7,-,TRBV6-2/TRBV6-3,TGTGCCAGCAGTTCCAGGGGAATCGACGAGCAGTACTTC,CASSSRGIDEQYF
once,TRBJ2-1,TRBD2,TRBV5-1,TGCGCCAGCAGCACGGGACTAGCGGGTTACAATGAGCAGTTCTTC,CASSTGLAGYNEQFF
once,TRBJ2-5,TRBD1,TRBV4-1,TGCGCCAGCAGCCAAAGCATAGGGACAGTTCAAGAGACCCAGTACTTC,CASSQSIGTVQETQYF
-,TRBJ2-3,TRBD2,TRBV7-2,TGTGCCAGCAGCTCGGGACTAGCGGGAAGCACAGATACGCAGTATTTT,CASSSGLAGSTDTQYF
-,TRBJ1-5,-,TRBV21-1,TGTGCCAGCAGCAAATTTGCCGGGACAGAAAATCAGCCCCAGCATTTT,CASSKFAGTENQPQHF
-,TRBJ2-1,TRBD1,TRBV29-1,TGCAGCGTGACAGGGGGTTCCTACAATGAGCAGTTCTTC,CSVTGGSYNEQFF
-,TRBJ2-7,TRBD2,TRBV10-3,TGTGCCAACCGAGCGGGGGCGTCGGACGAGCAGTACTTC,CANRAGASDEQYF
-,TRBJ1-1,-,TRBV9,TGTGCCAGCAGCCCACGGGCGGGCCCCTACACTGAAGCTTTCTTT,CASSPRAGPYTEAFF
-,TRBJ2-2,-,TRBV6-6,TGTGCCAGCAGTTACTCCGGGAGCGGGGAGCTGTTTTTT,CASSYSGSGELFF
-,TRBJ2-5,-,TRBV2,TGTGCCAGCAGTCCACAAGAGACCCAGTACTTC,CASSPQETQYF
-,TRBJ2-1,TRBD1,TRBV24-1,TGTGCCACCAAGGGTTCCGGGACAGGGGGCGCCTACAATGAGCAGTTCTTC,CATKGSGTGGAYNEQFF
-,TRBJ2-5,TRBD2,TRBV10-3,TGTGCCATCAGTGACCCCCTCGGACTAGCGGGAGCAGGGGGGGAGACCCAGTACTTC,CAISDPLGLAGAGGETQYF
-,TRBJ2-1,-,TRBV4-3,TGCGCCAGCAGCCAAGGAGAAAATGAGCAGTTCTTC,CASSQGENEQFF
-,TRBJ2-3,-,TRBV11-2,TGTGCCAGCAGCTTAGGGGGGGAGACAGATACGCAGTATTTT,CASSLGGETDTQYF
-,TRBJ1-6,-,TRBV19,TGTGCCAGTAGTTGGCAGGGTTATAATTCACCCCTCCACTTT,CASSWQGYNSPLHF
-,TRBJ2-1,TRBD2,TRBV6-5,TGTGCCAGCAGTTACTCAAGACTAGCGGGAAGGCTGTTCTTC,CASSYSRLAGRLFF
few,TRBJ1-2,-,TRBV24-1,TGTGCCACCAGTGATTCGGACAGCTATGGCTACACCTTC,CATSDSDSYGYTF
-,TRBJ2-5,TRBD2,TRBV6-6,TGTGCCAGCAGTCCGAAAGCTAGCGGGAGGGCGTTAGAGACCCAGTACTTC,CASSPKASGRALETQYF
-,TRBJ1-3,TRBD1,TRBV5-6,TGTGCCAGCAGCTCCTTGGACAGGGGAGGTGGAAACACCATATATTTT,CASSSLDRGGGNTIYF
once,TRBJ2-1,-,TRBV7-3,TGTGCCTCTTCGGGCGGGACGGGATACAATGAGCAGTTCTTC,CASSGGTGYNEQFF
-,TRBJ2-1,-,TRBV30,TGTGCCTGGGCGAGCTCCTACAATGAGCAGTTCTTC,CAWASSYNEQFF
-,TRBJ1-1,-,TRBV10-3,TGTGCCATCAGCGCTACAGGGTTGGACACTGAAGCTTTCTTT,CAISATGLDTEAFF